This TCR beta chain was profiled in a study of control samples from healthy donors and cancer patients. The CDR3 is 10 amino acids. In germline, CDR1 is SQVTM, CDR2 ANQGSEA. Between the trimmed V and J ends, which lost 5 bases and 11 bases, there was a span of 12 bases. The protocol was immunoSEQ multiplex PCR, while the TCRdb copy is restricted to in-frame clones and leaves out a portion. The data hold tens of thousands of clones, with 75% to 95% observed a single time. The specimen was PBMCs. The source is a woman aged 40 to 55 with head and neck cancer. The V call is TRBV29-1, the J call TRBJ1-1, with D possibly matching TRBD1 (5 bases). The CDR3 coding sequence is TGCAGCGTTCGGGACGACGAGGCTTTCTTT. Its protein is CSVRDDEAFF.